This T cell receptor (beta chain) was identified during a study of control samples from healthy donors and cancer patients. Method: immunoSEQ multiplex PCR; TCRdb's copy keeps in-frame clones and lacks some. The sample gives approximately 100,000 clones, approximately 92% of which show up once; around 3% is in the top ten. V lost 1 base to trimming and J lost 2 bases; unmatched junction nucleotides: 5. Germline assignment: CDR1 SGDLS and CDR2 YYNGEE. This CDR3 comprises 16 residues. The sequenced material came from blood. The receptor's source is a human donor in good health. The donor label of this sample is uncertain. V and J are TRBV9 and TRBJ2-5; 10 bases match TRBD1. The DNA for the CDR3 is TGTGCCAGCAGCGTAACGACAGGGGGCTCGCAAGAGACCCAGTACTTC. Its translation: CASSVTTGGSQETQYF.